This TCR beta chain comes out of a study of blood T cell repertoires in COVID-19. On the study more broadly: There were acute and convalescent COVID-19 samples, and they came from the United States, Italy and Spain.

This clone has a handful of counts. Profiling relied on immunoSEQ multiplex PCR, and the TCRdb table lists in-frame clones only, not all of them. The table records 110,000 to 150,000 clones, 70% to 85% of them present only once. The CDR3 is made up of 16 amino acids. V was clipped by 5 bases and J by 3 bases; unmatched bases: 9. Per the germline V gene, CDR1 is MNHNY and CDR2 is SVGAGI (reference sequence). This receptor was obtained from a man in his fifties or sixties with active or convalescent COVID-19. The V call is TRBV6-6, the J call TRBJ1-5, with TRBD1 matching over 8 bases. Sample: peripheral blood. The CDR3 here is CASSRDRGPINQPQHF. For the CDR3, the DNA is TGTGCCAGCAGTCGAGACAGGGGTCCCATCAATCAGCCCCAGCATTTT.